This T cell receptor (beta chain) appears in the sequencing data of a study of OX40 agonist ivuxolimab in advanced cancers. With regard to the full study: The costimulatory receptor OX40 (CD134) was targeted by ivuxolimab, a fully human IgG2 agonistic monoclonal antibody. The paper describes the monotherapy dose-escalation part (N = 52 patients) of the phase I trial of ivuxolimab. Intravenous ivuxolimab was administered to patients every 2 weeks at six dose levels: 0.01, 0.1, 0.3, 1.5, 3 and 10 mg/kg. In the dose-escalation cohort, approximately 82% of patients were male, and the mean age was approximately 60 years, with a range of about 23 to 80. Peripheral TCRbeta sequencing aimed to test whether ivuxolimab altered TCR sequence diversity and caused clonal T-cell expansion. Three dose-escalation patients achieved partial responses, one with hepatocellular carcinoma and two with cutaneous melanoma. Of the approximately 54 patients in dose escalation, some 20 had hepatocellular carcinoma, some 15 had melanoma, 9 had renal cell carcinoma and 9 had head and neck cancer. Patients were allowed to have had prior anti-PD-1, anti-PD-L1 or anti-CTLA-4 therapy, and approximately 40% of the dose-escalation patients had been treated with checkpoint inhibitors. What the study reported, not specific to this receptor: At doses of 0.1 to 3.0 mg/kg, clonal expansion of both CD4+ and CD8+ blood T cells was observed from baseline to week 6. In the 0.1-3.0 mg/kg groups, partial responders had among the lowest normalized peripheral clonal expansion, particularly in CD8+ T cells. Antigen specificity was not determined for the clonally expanded peripheral T cells. After ivuxolimab, expanded clones were on average more numerous among CD8+ T cells than among CD4+ T cells. Low levels of normalized T-cell clonal expansion were also seen in some patients who did not respond.

To sequence the TCRbeta CDR3 region, genomic DNA was isolated from the sorted cells. The immunoSEQ Assay was used to sequence the TCRbeta CDR3 regions. The source is immuneACCESS, and TCRdb retained only in-frame sequences with V and J called. Part of the clones is not carried over; for the studies checked, unresolved V genes explain less than half of this, and the remainder is unexplained. The sample table contains tens of thousands of clones; only one count was recorded for around nine tenths of them. Of the sample, approximately 0.5% falls within the top ten clones. Worth noting for this clone: Its antigen is currently not known. Per-base quality was not reported, and no clone a single base away is much larger than it.

V gives up 6 bases and J gives up 5 bases, and the segment between their germline ends measures 13 bases. The CDR3 spans 13 residues, from the cysteine through the phenylalanine. Just CDR3 DNA is preserved here, 39 bases in frame from base 1. The germline V gene supplies CDR1 SGHNT and CDR2 YENEEA. Patients with autoimmune disease history or receiving systemic immunosuppression were excluded from the trial. Peripheral blood for TCR sequencing was collected from all dose cohorts at baseline, on cycle 4 day 1, and on cycle 7 day 1. Samples were obtained from an open-label, multicenter, first-in-human phase I dose-escalation trial of ivuxolimab. Adults with locally advanced or metastatic melanoma, renal cell carcinoma, hepatocellular carcinoma or head and neck squamous cell carcinoma were enrolled in the trial. Before TCR sequencing, CD4+ and CD8+ T cells were separately sorted from peripheral blood.

The receptor's source is an adult with an advanced solid tumor such as melanoma, head and neck, liver or kidney cancer. The material was CD4+ or CD8+ T cells sorted from blood, obtained in a trial of the OX40 agonist ivuxolimab. Recombination linked TRBV11-3 to TRBJ1-1, with the D gene too uncertain to name. For the CDR3, the sequence is CASSYRSGTEAFF. The nucleotide sequence reads TGTGCCAGCAGTTACCGATCCGGGACTGAAGCTTTCTTT. The reference TRBV11-3 and TRBJ1-1 proteins fill in what lies around the CDR3, so the full variable domain reads EAGVVQSPRYKIIEKKQPVAFWCNPISGHNTLYWYLQNLGQGPELLIRYENEEAVDDSQLPKDRFSAERLKGVDSTLKIQPAELGDSAVYLCASSYRSGTEAFFGQGTRLTVV.